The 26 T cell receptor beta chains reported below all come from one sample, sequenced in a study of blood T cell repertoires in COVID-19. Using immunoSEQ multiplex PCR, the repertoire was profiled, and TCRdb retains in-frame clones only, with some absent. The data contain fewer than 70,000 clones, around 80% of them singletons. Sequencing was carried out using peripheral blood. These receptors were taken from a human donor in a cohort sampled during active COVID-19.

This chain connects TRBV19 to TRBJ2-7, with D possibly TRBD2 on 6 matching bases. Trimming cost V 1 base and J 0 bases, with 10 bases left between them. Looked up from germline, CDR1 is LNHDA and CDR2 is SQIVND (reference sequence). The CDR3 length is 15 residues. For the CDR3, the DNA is TGTGCCAGTAGTATAGGCGGGGCGTACTCCTACGAGCAGTACTTC. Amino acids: CASSIGGAYSYEQYF. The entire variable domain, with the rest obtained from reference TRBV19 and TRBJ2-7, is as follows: DGGITQSPKYLFRKEGQNVTLSCEQNLNHDAMYWYRQDPGQGLRLIYYSQIVNDFQKGDIAEGYSVSREKKESFPLTVTSAQKNPTAFYLCASSIGGAYSYEQYFGPGTRLTVT.

The CDR3 sequence is CASSPRDGAYEQYF. In DNA form, the CDR3 reads TGTGCCAGCTCACCGCGGGACGGAGCCTACGAGCAGTACTTC. This sequence joins TRBV18 and TRBJ2-7; TRBD2 is a possible D gene (6 bases). Germline loops: CDR1 KGHSH, CDR2 LQKENI. Trimming shortened V by 3 bases and J by 2 bases, and 11 bases separated the two germline ends. CDR3 length: 14 amino acids. Complete variable domain (other parts from reference TRBV18 and TRBJ2-7): NAGVMQNPRHLVRRRGQEARLRCSPMKGHSHVYWYRQLPEEGLKFMVYLQKENIIDESGMPKERFSAEFPKEGPSILRIQQVVRGDSAAYFCASSPRDGAYEQYFGPGTRLTVT.

CDR3 DNA: TGTGCCTGGAGTGAGGGACAGGGGGCAGGCTACACCTTC. Amino acids: CAWSEGQGAGYTF. The V and J genes are TRBV30 and TRBJ1-2; 12 bases line up with TRBD1. The V gene's germline CDR1 is GTSNPN and CDR2 SVGIG (reference sequence). CDR3 length: 13 amino acids. The V segment lost 1 base and the J segment 8 bases; nucleotides outside the gene matches: 2.

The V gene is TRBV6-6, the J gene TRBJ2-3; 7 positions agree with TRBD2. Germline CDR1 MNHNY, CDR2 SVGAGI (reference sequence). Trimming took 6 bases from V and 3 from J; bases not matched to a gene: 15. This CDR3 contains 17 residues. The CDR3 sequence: CASRRNPSGWGTDTQYF. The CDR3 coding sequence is TGTGCCAGCAGACGAAATCCTAGCGGTTGGGGGACAGATACGCAGTATTTT.

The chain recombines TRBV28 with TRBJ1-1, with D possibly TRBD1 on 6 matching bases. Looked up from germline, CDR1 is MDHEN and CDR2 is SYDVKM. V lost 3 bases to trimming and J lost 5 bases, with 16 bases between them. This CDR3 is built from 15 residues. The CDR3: CASSLPGEGGTEAFF. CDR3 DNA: TGTGCCAGCAGTTTGCCAGGGGAGGGTGGGACTGAAGCTTTCTTT.

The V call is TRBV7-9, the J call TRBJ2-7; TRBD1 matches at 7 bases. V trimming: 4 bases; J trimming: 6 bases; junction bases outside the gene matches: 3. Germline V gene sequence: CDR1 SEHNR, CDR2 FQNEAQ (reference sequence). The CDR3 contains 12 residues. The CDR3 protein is CASSSTGLEQYF. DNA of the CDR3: TGTGCCAGCAGCTCGACAGGGCTCGAGCAGTACTTC.

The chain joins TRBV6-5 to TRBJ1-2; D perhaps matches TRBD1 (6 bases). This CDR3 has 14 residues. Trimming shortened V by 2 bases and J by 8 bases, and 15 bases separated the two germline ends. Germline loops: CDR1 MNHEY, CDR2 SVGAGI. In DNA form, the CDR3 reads TGTGCCAGCAGTTACGGGCGACAGGCCGGGGGCTACACCTTC. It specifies CASSYGRQAGGYTF.

The CDR3 loop reads CASGQRNLARHF. The CDR3 coding sequence is TGTGCCAGCGGGCAAAGGAACCTAGCTCGGCATTTT. V usage is TRBV27 and J usage is TRBJ1-5; D is unresolved. This CDR3 comprises 12 residues. The germline V and J ends were trimmed by 8 bases and 15 bases, with 20 bases remaining between them. Germline V gene data show CDR1 as MNHEY and CDR2 as SMNVEV (reference sequence).

The CDR3: CASSQDLRTVQGSGELFF. The CDR3 region has the DNA TGCGCCAGCAGCCAAGATCTCAGGACTGTACAGGGGAGCGGGGAGCTGTTTTTT. The gene calls are TRBV4-3 and TRBJ2-2; 7 bases match TRBD1. CDR3 length equals 18 residues. Germline V gene sequence: CDR1 LGHNA, CDR2 YSLEER. V shed 0 bases, J shed 7 bases, and the junction held 14 bases outside the gene matches.

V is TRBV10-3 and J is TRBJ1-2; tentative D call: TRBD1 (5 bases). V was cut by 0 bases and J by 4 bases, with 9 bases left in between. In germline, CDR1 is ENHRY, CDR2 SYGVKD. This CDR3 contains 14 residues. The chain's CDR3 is CAISESGGSYGYTF. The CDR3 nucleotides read TGTGCCATCAGTGAGTCGGGGGGATCCTATGGCTACACCTTC.

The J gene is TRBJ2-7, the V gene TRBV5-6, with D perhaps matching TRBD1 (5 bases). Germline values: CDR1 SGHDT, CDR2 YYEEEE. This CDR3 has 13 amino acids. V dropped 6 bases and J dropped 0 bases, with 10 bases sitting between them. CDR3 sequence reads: CASTWQGSYEQYF. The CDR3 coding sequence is TGTGCCAGCACCTGGCAGGGCTCCTACGAGCAGTACTTC.

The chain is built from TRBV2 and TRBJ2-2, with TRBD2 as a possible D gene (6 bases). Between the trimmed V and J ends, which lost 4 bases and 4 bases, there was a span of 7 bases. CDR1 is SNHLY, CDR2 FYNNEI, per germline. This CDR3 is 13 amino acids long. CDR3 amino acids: CASSGLGTGELFF. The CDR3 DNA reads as TGTGCCAGCAGTGGACTAGGCACCGGGGAGCTGTTTTTT. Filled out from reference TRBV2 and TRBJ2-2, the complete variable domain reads EPEVTQTPSHQVTQMGQEVILRCVPISNHLYFYWYRQILGQKVEFLVSFYNNEISEKSEIFDDQFSVERPDGSNFTLKIRSTKLEDSAMYFCASSGLGTGELFFGEGSRLTVL.

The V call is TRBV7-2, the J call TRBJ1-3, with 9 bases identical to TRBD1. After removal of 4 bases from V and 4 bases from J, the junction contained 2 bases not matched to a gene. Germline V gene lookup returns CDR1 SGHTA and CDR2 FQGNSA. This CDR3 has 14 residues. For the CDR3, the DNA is TGTGCCAGCAGCTCACAGGGGGCGGGAAACACCATATATTTT. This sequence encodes CASSSQGAGNTIYF.

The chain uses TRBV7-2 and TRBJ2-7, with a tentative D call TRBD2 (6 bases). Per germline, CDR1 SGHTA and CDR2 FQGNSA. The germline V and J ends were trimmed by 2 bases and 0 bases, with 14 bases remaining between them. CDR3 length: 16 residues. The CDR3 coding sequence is TGTGCCAGCAGCTTAAGGGGCGGGACCGGCTCCTACGAGCAGTACTTC. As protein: CASSLRGGTGSYEQYF.

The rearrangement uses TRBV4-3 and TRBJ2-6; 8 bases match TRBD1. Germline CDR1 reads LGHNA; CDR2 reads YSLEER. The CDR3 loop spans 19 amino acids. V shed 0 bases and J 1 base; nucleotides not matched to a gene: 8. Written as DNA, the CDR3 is TGCGCCAGCAGCCAAGATCGGTGGACAGGGTATTCTGGGGCCAACGTCCTGACTTTC. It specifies CASSQDRWTGYSGANVLTF.

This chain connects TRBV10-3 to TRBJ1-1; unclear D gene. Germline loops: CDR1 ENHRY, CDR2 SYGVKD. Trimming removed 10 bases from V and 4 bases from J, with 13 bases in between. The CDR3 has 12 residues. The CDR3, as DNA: TGTGCCACGCTCGACACGGCCACTGAAGCTTTCTTT. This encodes CATLDTATEAFF.

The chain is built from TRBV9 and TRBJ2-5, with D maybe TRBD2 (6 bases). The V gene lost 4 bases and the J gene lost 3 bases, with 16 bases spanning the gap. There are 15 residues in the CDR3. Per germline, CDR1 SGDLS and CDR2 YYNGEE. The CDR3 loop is CASSSLGGGKETQYF. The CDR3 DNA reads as TGTGCCAGCAGCTCTCTGGGGGGTGGTAAAGAGACCCAGTACTTC.

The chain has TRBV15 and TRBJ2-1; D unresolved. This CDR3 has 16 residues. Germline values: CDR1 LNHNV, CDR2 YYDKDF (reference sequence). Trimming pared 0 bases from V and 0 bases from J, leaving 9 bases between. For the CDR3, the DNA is TGTGCCACCAGCAGAGACCGGCGGAGCTCCTACAATGAGCAGTTCTTC. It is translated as CATSRDRRSSYNEQFF.

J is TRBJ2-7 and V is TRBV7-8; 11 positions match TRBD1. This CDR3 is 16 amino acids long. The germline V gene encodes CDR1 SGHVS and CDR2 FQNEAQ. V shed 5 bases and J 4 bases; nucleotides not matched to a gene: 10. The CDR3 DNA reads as TGTGCCAGCAGCCTCCTTGGACAGGGGGCTTCGTACGAGCAGTACTTC. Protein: CASSLLGQGASYEQYF. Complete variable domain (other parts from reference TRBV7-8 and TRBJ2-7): GAGVSQSPRYKVAKRGQDVALRCDPISGHVSLFWYQQALGQGPEFLTYFQNEAQLDKSGLPSDRFFAERPEGSVSTLKIQRTQQEDSAVYLCASSLLGQGASYEQYFGPGTRLTVT.

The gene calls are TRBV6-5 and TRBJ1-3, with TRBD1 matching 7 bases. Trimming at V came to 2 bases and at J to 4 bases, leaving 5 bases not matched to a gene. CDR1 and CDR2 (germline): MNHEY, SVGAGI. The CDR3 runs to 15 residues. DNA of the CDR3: TGTGCCAGCAGTTACCACAGGGGATCAGGAAACACCATATATTTT. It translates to CASSYHRGSGNTIYF.

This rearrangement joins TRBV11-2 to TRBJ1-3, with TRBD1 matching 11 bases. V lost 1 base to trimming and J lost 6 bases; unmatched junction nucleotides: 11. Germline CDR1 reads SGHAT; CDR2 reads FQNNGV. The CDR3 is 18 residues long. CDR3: CASSLVPWGQGGVNTIYF. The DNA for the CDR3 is TGTGCCAGCAGCTTAGTCCCCTGGGGACAGGGGGGAGTAAACACCATATATTTT.

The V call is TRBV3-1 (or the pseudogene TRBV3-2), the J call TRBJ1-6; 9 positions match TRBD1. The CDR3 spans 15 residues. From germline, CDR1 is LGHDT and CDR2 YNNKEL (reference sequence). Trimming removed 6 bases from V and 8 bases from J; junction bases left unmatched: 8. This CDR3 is CASRPTGGLYSPLHF. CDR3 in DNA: TGTGCCAGCAGGCCGACAGGGGGTTTGTATTCACCCCTCCACTTT.

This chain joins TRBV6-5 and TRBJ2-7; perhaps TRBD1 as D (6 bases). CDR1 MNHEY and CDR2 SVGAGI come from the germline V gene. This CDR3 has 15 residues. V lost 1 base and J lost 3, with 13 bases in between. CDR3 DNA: TGTGCCAGCAGTTACTACCCAGGGGTGGGCTACGAGCAGTACTTC. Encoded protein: CASSYYPGVGYEQYF.

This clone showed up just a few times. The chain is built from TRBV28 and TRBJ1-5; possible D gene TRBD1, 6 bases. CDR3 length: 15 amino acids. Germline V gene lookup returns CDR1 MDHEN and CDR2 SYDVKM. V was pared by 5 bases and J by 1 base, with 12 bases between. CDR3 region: CASSHGQSSNQPQHF. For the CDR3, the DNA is TGTGCCAGCAGTCACGGACAGTCGAGCAATCAGCCCCAGCATTTT.

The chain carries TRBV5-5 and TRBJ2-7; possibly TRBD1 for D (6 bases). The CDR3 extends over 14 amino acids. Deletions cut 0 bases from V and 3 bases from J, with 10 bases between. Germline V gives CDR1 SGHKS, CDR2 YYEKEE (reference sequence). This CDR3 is CASSLARGYYEQYF. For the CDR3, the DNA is TGTGCCAGCAGCTTGGCCAGGGGCTACTACGAGCAGTACTTC.

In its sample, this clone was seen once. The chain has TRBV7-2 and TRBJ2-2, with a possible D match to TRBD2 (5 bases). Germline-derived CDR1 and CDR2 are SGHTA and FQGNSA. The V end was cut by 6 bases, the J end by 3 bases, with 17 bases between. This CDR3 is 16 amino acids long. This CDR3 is CASSFVSRADTGELFF. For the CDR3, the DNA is TGTGCCAGCAGTTTTGTTTCGCGAGCGGACACCGGGGAGCTGTTTTTT. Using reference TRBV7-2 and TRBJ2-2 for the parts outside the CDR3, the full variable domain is GAGVSQSPSNKVTEKGKDVELRCDPISGHTALYWYRQSLGQGLEFLIYFQGNSAPDKSGLPSDRFSAERTGGSVSTLTIQRTQQEDSAVYLCASSFVSRADTGELFFGEGSRLTVL.